The 3 T cell receptor beta chains in this list originate from one sample, sequenced in a study of response to subunit inactivated influenza vaccine. TCRdb passed the RT-PCR reads through MiXCR, listing each CDR3 protein once. The sample holds 800,000 or so distinct CDR3 sequences; 21% are singletons and the top ten take roughly 10%. The sequencing here drew on PBMCs from blood, taken 5 to 6 days after vaccination. The receptors derive from a man aged 45-60 years who received an inactivated influenza vaccine.

The V call is TRBV5-1, the J call TRBJ2-3; 8 bases line up with TRBD2. Germline CDR1 is SGHRS and CDR2 is YFSETQ. The CDR3 has 16 amino acids. V dropped 4 bases and J dropped 2; count of bases not matched to a gene: 9. In DNA, the CDR3 is TGCGCCAGCAGCCCGGAGGGTAGCGGGATCACAGATACGCAGTATTTT. The encoded protein is CASSPEGSGITDTQYF.

The CDR3 DNA sequence: TGTGCCAGCAGCCCCGACCACGGGAGGGACGAGCAGTACTTC. As protein: CASSPDHGRDEQYF. The chain recombines TRBV7-2 with TRBJ2-7; 8 nucleotides match TRBD2. CDR1 and CDR2 (germline): SGHTA, FQGNSA. This CDR3 has 14 residues. Unmatched junction bases numbered 8, after V lost 5 bases and J lost 5 bases.

This clonotype was observed a few times. The CDR3 loop is CASSLQPQGEAFF. For the CDR3, the DNA is TGTGCCAGCAGCCTCCAACCACAGGGGGAAGCTTTCTTT. This sequence joins TRBV7-9 and TRBJ1-1; 7 nucleotides match TRBD1. V gave up 5 bases and J gave up 8 bases; unmatched junction bases: 8. The germline CDR1 and CDR2 sequences are SEHNR and FQNEAQ (reference sequence). The CDR3 is 13 amino acids.